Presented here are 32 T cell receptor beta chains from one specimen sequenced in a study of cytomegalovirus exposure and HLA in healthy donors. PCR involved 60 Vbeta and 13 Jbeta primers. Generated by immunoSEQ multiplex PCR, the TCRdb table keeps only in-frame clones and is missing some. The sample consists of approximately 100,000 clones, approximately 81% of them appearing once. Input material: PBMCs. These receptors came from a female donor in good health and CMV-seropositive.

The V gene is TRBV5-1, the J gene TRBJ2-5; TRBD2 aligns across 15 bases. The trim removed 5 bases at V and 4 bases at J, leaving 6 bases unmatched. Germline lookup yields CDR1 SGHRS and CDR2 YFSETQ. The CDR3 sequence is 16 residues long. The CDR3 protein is CASRRTSGRVGETQYF. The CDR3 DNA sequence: TGCGCCAGCAGGCGGACTAGCGGGAGGGTAGGAGAGACCCAGTACTTC.

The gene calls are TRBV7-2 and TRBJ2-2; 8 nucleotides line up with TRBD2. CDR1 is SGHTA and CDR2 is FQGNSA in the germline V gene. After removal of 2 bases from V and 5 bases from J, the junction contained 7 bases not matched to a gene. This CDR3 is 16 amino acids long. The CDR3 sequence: CASSLNPGGWTGELFF. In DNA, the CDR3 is TGTGCCAGCAGCTTAAATCCGGGGGGGTGGACCGGGGAGCTGTTTTTT.

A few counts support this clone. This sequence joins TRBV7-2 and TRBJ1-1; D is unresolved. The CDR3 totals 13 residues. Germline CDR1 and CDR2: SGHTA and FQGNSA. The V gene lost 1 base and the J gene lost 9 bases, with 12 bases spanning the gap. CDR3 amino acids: CASSLGQASKAFF. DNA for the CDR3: TGTGCCAGCAGCTTAGGGCAGGCAAGCAAAGCTTTCTTT.

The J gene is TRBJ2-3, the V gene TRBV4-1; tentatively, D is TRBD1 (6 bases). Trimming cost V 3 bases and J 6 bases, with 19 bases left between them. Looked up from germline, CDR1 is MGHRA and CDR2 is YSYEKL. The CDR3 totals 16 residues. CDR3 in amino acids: CASSHDKQGLADTQYF. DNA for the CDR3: TGCGCCAGCAGCCACGATAAACAGGGTCTGGCGGATACGCAGTATTTT.

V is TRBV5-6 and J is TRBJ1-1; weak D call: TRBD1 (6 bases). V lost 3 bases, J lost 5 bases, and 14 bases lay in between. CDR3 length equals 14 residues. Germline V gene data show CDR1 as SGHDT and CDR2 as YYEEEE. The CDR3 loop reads CASSSVTGKTEAFF. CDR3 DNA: TGTGCCAGCAGCTCCGTCACAGGGAAGACTGAAGCTTTCTTT. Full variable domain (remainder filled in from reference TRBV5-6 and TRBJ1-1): DAGVTQSPTHLIKTRGQQVTLRCSPKSGHDTVSWYQQALGQGPQFIFQYYEEEERQRGNFPDRFSGHQFPNYSSELNVNALLLGDSALYLCASSSVTGKTEAFFGQGTRLTVV.

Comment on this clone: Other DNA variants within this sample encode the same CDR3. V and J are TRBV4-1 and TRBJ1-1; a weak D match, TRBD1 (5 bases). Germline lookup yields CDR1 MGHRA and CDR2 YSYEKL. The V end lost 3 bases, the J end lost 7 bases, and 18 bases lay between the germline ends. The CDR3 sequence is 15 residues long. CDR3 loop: CASSHTGSLQIEAFF. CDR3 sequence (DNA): TGCGCCAGCAGCCACACAGGTTCCCTCCAGATTGAAGCTTTCTTT.

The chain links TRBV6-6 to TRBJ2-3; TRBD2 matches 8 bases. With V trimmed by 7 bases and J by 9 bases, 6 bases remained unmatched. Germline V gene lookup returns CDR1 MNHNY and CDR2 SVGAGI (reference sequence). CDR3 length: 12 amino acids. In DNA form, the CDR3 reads TGTGCCAGCAACGGGGGGGCGGAGACGCAGTATTTT. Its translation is CASNGGAETQYF.

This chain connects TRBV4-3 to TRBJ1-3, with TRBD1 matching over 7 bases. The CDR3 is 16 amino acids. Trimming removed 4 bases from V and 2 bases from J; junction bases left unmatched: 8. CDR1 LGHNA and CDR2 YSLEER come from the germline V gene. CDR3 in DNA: TGCGCCAGCAGCCGAGACAGGGCAGGTGCTGGAAACACCATATATTTT. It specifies CASSRDRAGAGNTIYF.

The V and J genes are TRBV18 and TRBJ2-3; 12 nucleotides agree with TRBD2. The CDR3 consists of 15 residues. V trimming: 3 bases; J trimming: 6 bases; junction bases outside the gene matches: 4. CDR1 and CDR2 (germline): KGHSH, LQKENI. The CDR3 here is CASSPRLAGADTQYF. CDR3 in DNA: TGTGCCAGCTCACCCCGACTAGCGGGAGCCGATACGCAGTATTTT. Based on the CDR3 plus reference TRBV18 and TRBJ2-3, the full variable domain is NAGVMQNPRHLVRRRGQEARLRCSPMKGHSHVYWYRQLPEEGLKFMVYLQKENIIDESGMPKERFSAEFPKEGPSILRIQQVVRGDSAAYFCASSPRLAGADTQYFGPGTRLTVL.

CDR3 residues: CASSFGTGNGEQYF. In DNA form, the CDR3 reads TGTGCCAGCAGCTTCGGGACAGGGAACGGGGAGCAGTACTTC. V gene TRBV5-4 combines with J gene TRBJ2-7; 9 positions match TRBD1. Germline values: CDR1 SGHNT, CDR2 YYREEE (reference sequence). The CDR3 contains 14 residues. V shed 2 bases, J shed 7 bases, and the junction held 7 bases outside the gene matches.

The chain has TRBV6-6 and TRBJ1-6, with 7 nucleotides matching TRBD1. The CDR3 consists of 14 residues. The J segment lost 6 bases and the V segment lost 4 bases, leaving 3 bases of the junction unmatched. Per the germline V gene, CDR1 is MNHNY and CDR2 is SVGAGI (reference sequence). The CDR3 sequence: CASSSGTVNSPLHF. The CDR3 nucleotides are TGTGCCAGCAGTTCCGGGACAGTTAATTCACCCCTCCACTTT.

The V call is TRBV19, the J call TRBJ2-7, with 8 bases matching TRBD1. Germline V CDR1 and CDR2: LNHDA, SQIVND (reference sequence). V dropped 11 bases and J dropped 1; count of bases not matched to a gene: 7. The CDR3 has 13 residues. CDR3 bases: TGTGCCTCCGCCACAGGGGGATCCTACGAGCAGTACTTC. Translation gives CASATGGSYEQYF.

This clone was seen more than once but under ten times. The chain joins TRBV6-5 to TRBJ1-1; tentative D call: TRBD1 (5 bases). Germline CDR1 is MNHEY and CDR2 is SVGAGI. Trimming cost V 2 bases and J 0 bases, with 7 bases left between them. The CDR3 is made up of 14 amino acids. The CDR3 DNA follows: TGTGCCAGCAGTTACGACAGTATGAACACTGAAGCTTTCTTT. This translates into CASSYDSMNTEAFF.

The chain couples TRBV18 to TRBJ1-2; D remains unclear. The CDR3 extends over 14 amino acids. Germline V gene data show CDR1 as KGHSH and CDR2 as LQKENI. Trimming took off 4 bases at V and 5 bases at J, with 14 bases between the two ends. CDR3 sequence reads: CASSQEEGGYGYTF. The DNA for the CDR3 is TGTGCCAGCTCACAAGAGGAGGGAGGGTATGGCTACACCTTC.

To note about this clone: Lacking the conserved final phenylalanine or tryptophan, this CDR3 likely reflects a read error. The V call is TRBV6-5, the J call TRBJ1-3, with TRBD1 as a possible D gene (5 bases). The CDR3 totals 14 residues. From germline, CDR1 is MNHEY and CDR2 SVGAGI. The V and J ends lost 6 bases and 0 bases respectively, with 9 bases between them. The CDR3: CASRGPFSGNTIYL. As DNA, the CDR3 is TGTGCCAGCAGGGGGCCGTTCTCTGGAAACACCATATATTTG.

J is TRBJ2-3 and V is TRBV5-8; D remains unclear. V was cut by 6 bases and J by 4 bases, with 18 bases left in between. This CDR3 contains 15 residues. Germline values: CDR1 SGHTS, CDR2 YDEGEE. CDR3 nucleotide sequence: TGTGCCAGCAACTACCTAATGGCTTTCTCAGATACGCAGTATTTT. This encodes CASNYLMAFSDTQYF.

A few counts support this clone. CDR3: CASSIRWEPHNEQFF. CDR3 DNA sequence: TGTGCCAGTAGTATTCGGTGGGAGCCCCACAATGAGCAGTTCTTC. The chain joins TRBV19 to TRBJ2-1; TRBD2 might be the D (5 bases). The germline V and J ends were trimmed by 3 bases and 5 bases, with 14 bases remaining between them. Germline V gene sequence: CDR1 LNHDA, CDR2 SQIVND (reference sequence). CDR3 length: 15 amino acids. The variable domain in full, with the rest retrieved from reference TRBV19 and TRBJ2-1, is DGGITQSPKYLFRKEGQNVTLSCEQNLNHDAMYWYRQDPGQGLRLIYYSQIVNDFQKGDIAEGYSVSREKKESFPLTVTSAQKNPTAFYLCASSIRWEPHNEQFFGPGTRLTVL.

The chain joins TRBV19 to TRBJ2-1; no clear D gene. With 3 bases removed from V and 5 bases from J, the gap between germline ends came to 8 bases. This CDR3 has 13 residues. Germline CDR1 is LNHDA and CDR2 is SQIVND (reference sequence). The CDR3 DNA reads TGTGCCAGTAGTATCAGGTCGCACAATGAGCAGTTCTTC. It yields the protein CASSIRSHNEQFF. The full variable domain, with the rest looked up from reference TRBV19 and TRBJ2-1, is DGGITQSPKYLFRKEGQNVTLSCEQNLNHDAMYWYRQDPGQGLRLIYYSQIVNDFQKGDIAEGYSVSREKKESFPLTVTSAQKNPTAFYLCASSIRSHNEQFFGPGTRLTVL.

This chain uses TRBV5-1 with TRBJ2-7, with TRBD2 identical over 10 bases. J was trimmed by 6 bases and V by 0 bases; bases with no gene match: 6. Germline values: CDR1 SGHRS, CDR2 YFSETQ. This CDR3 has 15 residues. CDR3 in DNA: TGCGCCAGCAGCTTGGGAGCTAGCGGGAGCCGCGAGCAGTACTTC. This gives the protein CASSLGASGSREQYF.

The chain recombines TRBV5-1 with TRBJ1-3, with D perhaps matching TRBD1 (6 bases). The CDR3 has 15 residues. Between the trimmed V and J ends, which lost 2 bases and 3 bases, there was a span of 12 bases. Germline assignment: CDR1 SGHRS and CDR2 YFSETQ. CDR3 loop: CASSFRGDIGNTIYF. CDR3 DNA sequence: TGCGCCAGCAGCTTCAGGGGTGATATTGGAAACACCATATATTTT.

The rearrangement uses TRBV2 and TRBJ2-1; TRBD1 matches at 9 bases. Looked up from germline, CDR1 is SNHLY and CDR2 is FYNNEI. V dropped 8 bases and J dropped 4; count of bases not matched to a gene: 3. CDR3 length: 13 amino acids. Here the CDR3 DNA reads TGTGCCAGCCGGGACAGGGCTTACAATGAGCAGTTCTTC. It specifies CASRDRAYNEQFF.

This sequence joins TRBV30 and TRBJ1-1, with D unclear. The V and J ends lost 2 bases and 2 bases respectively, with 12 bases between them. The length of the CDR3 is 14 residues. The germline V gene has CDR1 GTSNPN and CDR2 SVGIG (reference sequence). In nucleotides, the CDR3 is TGTGCCTGGAGTCTGGGCCTCTCCAACACTGAAGCTTTCTTT. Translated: CAWSLGLSNTEAFF.

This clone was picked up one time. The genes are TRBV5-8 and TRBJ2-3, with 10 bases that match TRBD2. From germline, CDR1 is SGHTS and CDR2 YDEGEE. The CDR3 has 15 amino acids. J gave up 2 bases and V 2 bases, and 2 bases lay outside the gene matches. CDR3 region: CASSLSGGDTDTQYF. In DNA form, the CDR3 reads TGTGCCAGCAGCTTAAGCGGGGGGGACACAGATACGCAGTATTTT.

CDR3 sequence (DNA): TGTGCCTCCGCCCGAAGGGGGAGCACAGATACGCAGTATTTT. It encodes CASARRGSTDTQYF. The chain combines TRBV2 with TRBJ2-3; perhaps TRBD1 as D (6 bases). Trimming cost V 11 bases and J 0 bases, with 15 bases left between them. CDR1 and CDR2 (germline): SNHLY, FYNNEI. The CDR3 totals 14 residues.

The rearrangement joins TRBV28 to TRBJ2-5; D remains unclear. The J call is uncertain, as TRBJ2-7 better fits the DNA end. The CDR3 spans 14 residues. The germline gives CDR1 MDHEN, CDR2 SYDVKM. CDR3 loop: CASSPPGSLYEQYF. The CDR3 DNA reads TGTGCCAGCAGTCCCCCAGGATCCCTTTACGAGCAGTACTTC.

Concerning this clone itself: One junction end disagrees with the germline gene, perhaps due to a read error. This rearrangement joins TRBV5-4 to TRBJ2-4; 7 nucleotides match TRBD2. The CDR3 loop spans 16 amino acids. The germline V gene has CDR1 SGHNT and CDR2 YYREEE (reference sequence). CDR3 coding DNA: TGTGCCAGCAGCTTTCAACGAGTGGCGGGAGAAAACAGTCAGTACTTC. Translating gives CASSFQRVAGENSQYF.

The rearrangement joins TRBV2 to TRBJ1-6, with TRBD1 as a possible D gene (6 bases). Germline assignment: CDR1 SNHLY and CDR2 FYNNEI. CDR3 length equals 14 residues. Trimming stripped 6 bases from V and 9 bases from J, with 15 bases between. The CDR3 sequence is CASRINREASPLHF. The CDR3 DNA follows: TGTGCCAGCAGAATAAACAGGGAAGCTTCACCCCTCCACTTT.

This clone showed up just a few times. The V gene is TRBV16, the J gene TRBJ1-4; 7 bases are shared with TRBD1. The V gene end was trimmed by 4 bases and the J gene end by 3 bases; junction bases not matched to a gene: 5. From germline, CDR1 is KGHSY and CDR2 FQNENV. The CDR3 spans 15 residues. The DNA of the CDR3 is TGTGCCAGCAGCCCACAGGGGCCAGCTAATGAAAAACTGTTTTTT. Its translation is CASSPQGPANEKLFF.

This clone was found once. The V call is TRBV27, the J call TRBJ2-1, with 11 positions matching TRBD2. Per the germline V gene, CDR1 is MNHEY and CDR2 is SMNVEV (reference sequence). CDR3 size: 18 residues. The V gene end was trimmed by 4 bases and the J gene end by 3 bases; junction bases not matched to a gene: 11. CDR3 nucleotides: TGTGCCAGCAGTTCTCCAGACTCTAGCGGGGGGAACTACAATGAGCAGTTCTTC. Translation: CASSSPDSSGGNYNEQFF.

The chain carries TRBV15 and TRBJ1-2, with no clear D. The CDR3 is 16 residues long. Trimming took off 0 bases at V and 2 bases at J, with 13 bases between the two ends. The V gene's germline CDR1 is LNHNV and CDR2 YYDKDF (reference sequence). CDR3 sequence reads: CATSRDGWEANYGYTF. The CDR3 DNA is TGTGCCACCAGCAGAGATGGGTGGGAGGCGAACTATGGCTACACCTTC.

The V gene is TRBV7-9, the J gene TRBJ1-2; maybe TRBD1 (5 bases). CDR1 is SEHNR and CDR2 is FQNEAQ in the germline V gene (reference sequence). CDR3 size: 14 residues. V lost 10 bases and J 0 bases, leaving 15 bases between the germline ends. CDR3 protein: CAIRRDLTNYGYTF. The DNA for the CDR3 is TGTGCCATCCGGAGGGACCTCACTAACTATGGCTACACCTTC.

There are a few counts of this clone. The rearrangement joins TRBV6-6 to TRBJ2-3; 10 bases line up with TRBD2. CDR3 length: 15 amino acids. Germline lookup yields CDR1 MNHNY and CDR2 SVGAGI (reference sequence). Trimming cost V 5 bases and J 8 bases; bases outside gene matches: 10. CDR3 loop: CASSPSGGAGGTQYF. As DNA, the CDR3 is TGTGCCAGCAGTCCAAGCGGGGGGGCGGGTGGTACGCAGTATTTT.